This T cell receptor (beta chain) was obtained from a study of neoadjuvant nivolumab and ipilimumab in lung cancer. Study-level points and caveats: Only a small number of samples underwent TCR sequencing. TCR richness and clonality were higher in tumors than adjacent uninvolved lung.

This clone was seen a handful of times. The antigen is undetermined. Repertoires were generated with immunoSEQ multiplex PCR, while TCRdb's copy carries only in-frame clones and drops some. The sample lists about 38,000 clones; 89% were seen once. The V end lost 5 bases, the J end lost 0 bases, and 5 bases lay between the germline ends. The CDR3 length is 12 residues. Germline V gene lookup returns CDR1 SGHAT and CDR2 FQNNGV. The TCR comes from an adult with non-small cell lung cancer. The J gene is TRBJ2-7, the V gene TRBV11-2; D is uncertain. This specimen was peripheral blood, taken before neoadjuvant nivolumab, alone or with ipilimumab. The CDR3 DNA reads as TGTGCCAGCAGCCCGAGCTCCTACGAGCAGTACTTC. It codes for CASSPSSYEQYF.